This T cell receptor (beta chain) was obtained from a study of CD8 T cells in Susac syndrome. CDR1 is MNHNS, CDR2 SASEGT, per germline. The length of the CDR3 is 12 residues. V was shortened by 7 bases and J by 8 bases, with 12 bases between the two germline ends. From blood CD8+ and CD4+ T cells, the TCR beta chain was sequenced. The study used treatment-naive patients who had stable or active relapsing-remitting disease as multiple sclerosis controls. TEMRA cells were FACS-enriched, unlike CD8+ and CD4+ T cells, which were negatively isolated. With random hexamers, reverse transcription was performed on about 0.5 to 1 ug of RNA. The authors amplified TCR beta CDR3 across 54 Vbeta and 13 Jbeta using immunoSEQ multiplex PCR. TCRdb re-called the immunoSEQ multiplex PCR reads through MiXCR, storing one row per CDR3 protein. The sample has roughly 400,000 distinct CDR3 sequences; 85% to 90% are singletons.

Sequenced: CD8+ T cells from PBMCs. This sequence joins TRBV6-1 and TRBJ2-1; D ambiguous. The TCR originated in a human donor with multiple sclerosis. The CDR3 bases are TGTGCCAGCATTGGAAGTCCCTATGAGCAGTTCTTC. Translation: CASIGSPYEQFF.